The rows below give T cell receptor beta chains drawn from one sample of a study of shared clonotypes between healthy human individuals. The method was immunoSEQ multiplex PCR; TCRdb's version includes in-frame clones alone and lacks a portion of them. The sample lists fewer than 350,000 clones; around nine tenths were seen once. The sequencing input was memory CD8+ T cells sorted from blood. The receptors originated from a man aged 18 to 35 in good health. Both conserved end residues are part of each CDR3. Each record gives: clone size, D gene, J gene, V gene, CDR3 protein, CDR3 DNA. The D gene is left open where the match is weak. Expanded clones are given a class, and other clones once, few, many or no size at all.

abundance: -; d_gene: -; j_gene: TRBJ1-1; v_gene: TRBV28; CDR3aa: CASSLNRGDTEAFF; CDR3nt: TGTGCCAGCAGTTTGAATCGGGGGGACACTGAAGCTTTCTTT
abundance: -; d_gene: -; j_gene: TRBJ2-7; v_gene: TRBV4-1; CDR3aa: CASSYGTDSYYEQYF; CDR3nt: TGCGCCAGCAGCTATGGGACTGACAGCTATTACGAGCAGTACTTC
abundance: -; d_gene: TRBD1; j_gene: TRBJ1-2; v_gene: TRBV5-1; CDR3aa: CASSLQQGGDGYTF; CDR3nt: TGCGCCAGCAGCTTACAACAGGGGGGAGATGGCTACACCTTC
abundance: -; d_gene: TRBD1; j_gene: TRBJ1-2; v_gene: TRBV16; CDR3aa: CASSHPGGWGDGYTF; CDR3nt: TGTGCCAGCAGCCACCCAGGGGGCTGGGGAGATGGCTACACCTTC
abundance: -; d_gene: -; j_gene: TRBJ1-1; v_gene: TRBV7-9; CDR3aa: CAIDGVRTEAFF; CDR3nt: TGTGCCATCGACGGGGTTCGGACTGAAGCTTTCTTT
abundance: -; d_gene: -; j_gene: TRBJ2-2; v_gene: TRBV4-3; CDR3aa: CASSVGGWGTGELFF; CDR3nt: TGCGCCAGCAGTGTAGGGGGGTGGGGCACCGGGGAGCTGTTTTTT
abundance: -; d_gene: -; j_gene: TRBJ2-1; v_gene: TRBV10-3; CDR3aa: CATISPPEYNEQFF; CDR3nt: TGTGCCACCATTAGCCCCCCCGAGTACAATGAGCAGTTCTTC
abundance: -; d_gene: TRBD2; j_gene: TRBJ2-3; v_gene: TRBV7-8; CDR3aa: CASSNPGLAGDDTQYF; CDR3nt: TGTGCCAGCAGTAACCCCGGGCTAGCGGGAGACGATACGCAGTATTTT
abundance: -; d_gene: -; j_gene: TRBJ1-2; v_gene: TRBV5-4; CDR3aa: CASSLVTGRAGEYGYTF; CDR3nt: TGTGCCAGCAGCTTGGTAACAGGGAGGGCCGGCGAATATGGCTACACCTTC
abundance: -; d_gene: -; j_gene: TRBJ1-1; v_gene: TRBV28; CDR3aa: CASKTERMNTEAFF; CDR3nt: TGTGCCAGCAAAACGGAACGAATGAACACTGAAGCTTTCTTT
abundance: -; d_gene: TRBD1; j_gene: TRBJ2-7; v_gene: TRBV5-1; CDR3aa: CASSTTGGFRISSSYEQYF; CDR3nt: TGCGCCAGCAGCACTACAGGGGGTTTTCGTATTTCGAGCTCCTACGAGCAGTACTTC
abundance: -; d_gene: -; j_gene: TRBJ1-4; v_gene: TRBV4-1; CDR3aa: CASSHLGGEKLFF; CDR3nt: TGCGCCAGCAGCCATTTAGGCGGAGAAAAACTGTTTTTT
abundance: -; d_gene: TRBD2; j_gene: TRBJ2-7; v_gene: TRBV28; CDR3aa: CASSLRGDILYEQYF; CDR3nt: TGTGCCAGCAGTTTACGGGGGGATATCTTATACGAGCAGTACTTC
abundance: -; d_gene: TRBD1; j_gene: TRBJ2-7; v_gene: TRBV10-1; CDR3aa: CASSSGTGAYEQYF; CDR3nt: TGCGCCAGCTCCTCCGGGACAGGGGCCTACGAGCAGTACTTC
abundance: -; d_gene: -; j_gene: TRBJ2-7; v_gene: TRBV7-9; CDR3aa: CASRAGSVLEQYF; CDR3nt: TGTGCCAGCAGGGCCGGGTCCGTACTAGAGCAGTACTTC
abundance: -; d_gene: -; j_gene: TRBJ2-3; v_gene: TRBV5-1; CDR3aa: CASSQRQDSTDTQYF; CDR3nt: TGCGCCAGCAGCCAACGACAGGATAGCACAGATACGCAGTATTTT
abundance: -; d_gene: TRBD1; j_gene: TRBJ1-2; v_gene: TRBV4-1; CDR3aa: CASSLGQGAYGYTF; CDR3nt: TGCGCCAGCAGCTTGGGACAGGGTGCCTATGGCTACACCTTC
abundance: once; d_gene: TRBD1; j_gene: TRBJ1-1; v_gene: TRBV19; CDR3aa: CAIGTGGDTEAFF; CDR3nt: TGTGCCATTGGGACAGGTGGAGATACTGAAGCTTTCTTT
abundance: -; d_gene: -; j_gene: TRBJ2-7; v_gene: TRBV21-1; CDR3aa: CASPPFCLTYEQYF; CDR3nt: TGTGCCAGCCCCCCTTTTTGCCTTACCTACGAGCAGTACTTC
abundance: -; d_gene: -; j_gene: TRBJ2-5; v_gene: TRBV27; CDR3aa: CASSQGRQETQYF; CDR3nt: TGTGCCAGCAGTCAGGGACGGCAAGAGACCCAGTACTTC
abundance: -; d_gene: TRBD1; j_gene: TRBJ1-2; v_gene: TRBV2; CDR3aa: CASSNTPGQAFGYTF; CDR3nt: TGTGCCAGCAGCAACACCCCGGGACAGGCATTTGGCTACACCTTC
abundance: -; d_gene: TRBD2; j_gene: TRBJ2-7; v_gene: TRBV19; CDR3aa: CASSPRESYEQYF; CDR3nt: TGTGCCAGTAGTCCGCGGGAGTCCTACGAGCAGTACTTC
abundance: -; d_gene: -; j_gene: TRBJ2-7; v_gene: TRBV27; CDR3aa: CASSYRDSYEQYF; CDR3nt: TGTGCCAGCAGTTACCGGGACTCCTACGAGCAGTACTTC
abundance: -; d_gene: -; j_gene: TRBJ1-4; v_gene: TRBV7-9; CDR3aa: CASSLYTPVARGEKLFF; CDR3nt: TGTGCCAGCAGCTTATATACACCGGTGGCTCGAGGTGAAAAACTGTTTTTT
abundance: -; d_gene: -; j_gene: TRBJ2-6; v_gene: TRBV7-2; CDR3aa: CASSLGPRIISGANVLTF; CDR3nt: TGTGCCAGCAGCTTAGGTCCCAGGATTATCTCTGGGGCCAACGTCCTGACTTTC
abundance: -; d_gene: TRBD1; j_gene: TRBJ2-7; v_gene: TRBV27; CDR3aa: CASSPQDRGQYEQYF; CDR3nt: TGTGCCAGCAGTCCACAAGACAGGGGGCAGTACGAGCAGTACTTC
abundance: -; d_gene: TRBD2; j_gene: TRBJ2-1; v_gene: TRBV4-1; CDR3aa: CASSQTSGRVYNEQFF; CDR3nt: TGCGCCAGCAGCCAAACTAGCGGGAGGGTCTACAATGAGCAGTTCTTC
abundance: -; d_gene: TRBD1; j_gene: TRBJ1-1; v_gene: TRBV28; CDR3aa: CASSLLEGARTEAFF; CDR3nt: TGTGCCAGCAGTTTATTAGAGGGGGCTCGGACTGAAGCTTTCTTT
abundance: -; d_gene: -; j_gene: TRBJ2-1; v_gene: TRBV11-2; CDR3aa: CASSLFGAGEQFF; CDR3nt: TGTGCCAGCAGCTTATTCGGCGCGGGTGAGCAGTTCTTC